What follows are 2 T cell receptor beta chains derived from one specimen sequenced in a study of blood T cell repertoires in COVID-19 (dated by TCRdb to 2020 to 2021). Library preparation employed the immunoSEQ multiplex PCR assay. This is the immuneACCESS table as TCRdb keeps it, with only in-frame sequences that have V and J called. A part of the clones is gone; compared with another copy, unresolved V genes explain less than half, and the rest is unexplained. The table for this sample lists roughly 190,000 clones; roughly 84% of them were counted only once. The top ten constitute roughly 15% of the sample. The sequenced material came from peripheral blood. These receptors originate from a woman in her seventies with COVID-19, enrolled during active disease.

The chain employs TRBV5-6 and TRBJ2-1, with 11 bases lining up with TRBD2. CDR3 size: 15 residues. Per the germline V gene, CDR1 is SGHDT and CDR2 is YYEEEE. The junction had 6 bases not matched to a gene; V was cut back by 4 bases and J by 6 bases. Written as DNA, the CDR3 is TGTGCCAGCAGCAATGCCCTAGCGGGGGGCAATGAGCAGTTCTTC. Its translation: CASSNALAGGNEQFF.

The rearrangement uses TRBV30 and TRBJ1-1; TRBD1 matches at 9 bases. Germline CDR1 and CDR2: GTSNPN and SVGIG (reference sequence). The junction had 7 bases not matched to a gene; V was cut back by 0 bases and J by 5 bases. The CDR3 runs to 15 residues. Here the CDR3 DNA reads TGTGCCTGGAGTGTCCGACAGGGGGTAGGGACTGAAGCTTTCTTT. It encodes CAWSVRQGVGTEAFF. The entire variable domain, with the rest obtained from reference TRBV30 and TRBJ1-1, is as follows: SQTIHQWPATLVQPVGSPLSLECTVEGTSNPNLYWYRQAAGRGLQLLFYSVGIGQISSEVPQNLSASRPQDRQFILSSKKLLLSDSGFYLCAWSVRQGVGTEAFFGQGTRLTVV.